This TCR beta chain originates from a study of type 1 regulatory T cells. Turning to the study itself: An in vitro protocol generated T-allo10, a Tr1-enriched, alloantigen-specific CD4 T cell product.

Points on this clonotype: Its specificity is not known.

TCRdb reanalysed the reads using MiXCR and keeps one entry per CDR3 protein. The data contain just over 14,000 distinct CDR3 sequences, around 13% of them singletons. The germline gives CDR1 MNHEY, CDR2 SVGAGI. This CDR3 has 13 amino acids. The V gene lost 2 bases and the J gene lost 4 bases, with 5 bases spanning the gap. Sequenced sample: cultured T cells, either the whole culture or a sorted T cell fraction (not recorded which). The chain is built from TRBV6-5 and TRBJ2-2; D not resolved. The sequence was collected from a human donor in good health. The CDR3 loop reads CASSYPRTGELFF. The CDR3 DNA is TGTGCCAGCAGTTACCCCCGCACCGGGGAGCTGTTTTTT.